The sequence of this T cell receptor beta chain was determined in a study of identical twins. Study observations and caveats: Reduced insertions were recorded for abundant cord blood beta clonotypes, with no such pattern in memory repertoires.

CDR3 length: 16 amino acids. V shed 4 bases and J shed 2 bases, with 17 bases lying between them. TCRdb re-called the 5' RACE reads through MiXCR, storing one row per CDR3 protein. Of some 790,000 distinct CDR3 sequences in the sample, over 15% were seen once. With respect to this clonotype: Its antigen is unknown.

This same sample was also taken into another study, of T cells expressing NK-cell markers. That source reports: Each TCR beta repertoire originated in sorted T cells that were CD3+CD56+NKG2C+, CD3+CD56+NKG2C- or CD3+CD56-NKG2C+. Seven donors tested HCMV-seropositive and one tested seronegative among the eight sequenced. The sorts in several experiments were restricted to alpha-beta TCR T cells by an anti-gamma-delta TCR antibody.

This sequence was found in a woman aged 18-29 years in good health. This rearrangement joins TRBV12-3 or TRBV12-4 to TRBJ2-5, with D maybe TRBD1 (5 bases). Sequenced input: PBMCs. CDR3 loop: CASSSSPRRTQETQYF. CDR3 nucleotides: TGTGCCAGCAGTTCTTCACCCCGGCGGACACAAGAGACCCAGTACTTC.